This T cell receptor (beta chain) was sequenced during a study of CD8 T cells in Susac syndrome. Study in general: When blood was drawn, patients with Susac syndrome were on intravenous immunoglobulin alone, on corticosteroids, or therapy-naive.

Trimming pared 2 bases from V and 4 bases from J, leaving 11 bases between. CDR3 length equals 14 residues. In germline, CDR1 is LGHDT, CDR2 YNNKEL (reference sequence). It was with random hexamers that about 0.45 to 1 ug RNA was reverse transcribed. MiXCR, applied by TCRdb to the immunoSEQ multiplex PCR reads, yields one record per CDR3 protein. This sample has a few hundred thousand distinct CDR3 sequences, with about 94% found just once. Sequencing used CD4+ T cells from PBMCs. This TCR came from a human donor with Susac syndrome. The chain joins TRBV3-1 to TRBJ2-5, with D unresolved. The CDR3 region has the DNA TGTGCCAGCAGCCAACTCACCCAAAGAGAGACCCAGTACTTC. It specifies CASSQLTQRETQYF.